The count of the clone carrying this T cell receptor (beta chain) is one. Its antigen is unknown. All donors were healthy HIV-negative adults lacking recent acute infections or vaccinations. Donors comprised only Caucasian adults living in Nashville, Tennessee. These data are taken from a study of shared clonotypes between healthy human individuals. Study results and caveats: Rarefaction gave evidence that sorted-subset sequencing remained incomplete despite large depth. Approximately 4.6% of naive CD4 clonotypes were shared across a few donors.

TCRdb's table, derived via immunoSEQ multiplex PCR, lists solely in-frame clones and lacks some. The sample records over 400,000 clones, approximately 95% being singletons. CDR3 length: 15 amino acids. V lost 1 base and J lost 9; bases outside the gene matches: 8. Germline V gene lookup returns CDR1 SGHAT and CDR2 FQNNGV. This rearrangement joins TRBV11-2 to TRBJ2-2; 7 nucleotides align to TRBD1. This sequence was found in a woman aged 30 to 39 in good health. The sequencing input was naive CD4+ T cells sorted from blood. Subset here: CD45RA+ positively selected. CDR3 sequence reads: CASSLVQGPRRELFF. The CDR3 coding sequence is TGTGCCAGCAGCTTAGTACAGGGGCCCCGGCGGGAGCTGTTTTTT.